The 8 T cell receptor beta chains in this list originate from one sample, sequenced in a study of blood T cell repertoires in COVID-19. The assay was immunoSEQ multiplex PCR, and TCRdb's table has in-frame clones only and misses some. This sample has 60,000 to 75,000 clones, with about 75% found just once. Sequencing used PBMCs or T cells enriched from blood (not recorded which). All receptors derive from a woman aged 60-75 years who had been exposed to COVID-19.

The chain carries TRBV2 and TRBJ2-7, with D tentatively TRBD1 (6 bases). V dropped 8 bases and J dropped 2 bases, with 10 bases sitting between them. CDR1 SNHLY and CDR2 FYNNEI come from the germline V gene. CDR3 length: 12 residues. CDR3 amino acids: CASGQPPYEQYF. For the CDR3, the DNA is TGTGCCAGCGGACAGCCCCCCTACGAGCAGTACTTC.

The J gene is TRBJ2-1, the V gene TRBV9; 13 bases match TRBD2. The length of the CDR3 is 15 residues. V trimming: 3 bases; J trimming: 9 bases; junction bases outside the gene matches: 6. Germline values: CDR1 SGDLS, CDR2 YYNGEE. This CDR3 reads CASSARTSGSVEQFF. As DNA, the CDR3 is TGTGCCAGCAGCGCCAGGACTAGCGGGAGTGTTGAGCAGTTCTTC.

The V and J genes are TRBV6-5 and TRBJ1-4; D may be TRBD1 (5 bases). CDR3 length: 15 amino acids. Trimming took off 6 bases at V and 5 bases at J, with 16 bases between the two ends. The germline V gene has CDR1 MNHEY and CDR2 SVGAGI. The CDR3 here is CASRYEPRGNEKLFF. The CDR3 coding sequence is TGTGCCAGCAGATACGAGCCCCGGGGGAATGAAAAACTGTTTTTT.

The chain has TRBV2 and TRBJ2-3; 15 bases map to TRBD2. Trimming removed 10 bases from V and 5 bases from J; junction bases left unmatched: 10. The CDR3 runs 16 residues. Germline CDR1 reads SNHLY; CDR2 reads FYNNEI. The CDR3 is CATWTSGRGMRDTQYF. The CDR3 region has the DNA TGTGCCACCTGGACTAGCGGGAGGGGGATGAGAGATACGCAGTATTTT.

The CDR3 nucleotides read TGTGCCAGTAGCGACAGGGATGGACCCTACGAGCAGTACTTC. Translating it yields CASSDRDGPYEQYF. This chain links TRBV19 with TRBJ2-7, with 7 bases identical to TRBD1. CDR3 length: 14 amino acids. Germline trimming cut 6 bases from V and 2 bases from J; bases unmatched to any gene: 7. Germline-derived CDR1 and CDR2 are LNHDA and SQIVND (reference sequence). Supplemented by reference TRBV19 and TRBJ2-7, the full variable domain reads DGGITQSPKYLFRKEGQNVTLSCEQNLNHDAMYWYRQDPGQGLRLIYYSQIVNDFQKGDIAEGYSVSREKKESFPLTVTSAQKNPTAFYLCASSDRDGPYEQYFGPGTRLTVT.

This clone occurred a few times. The chain has TRBV24-1 and TRBJ1-5; D possibly corresponds to TRBD1 (5 bases). Trimming pared 9 bases from V and 4 bases from J, leaving 9 bases between. Germline V gives CDR1 KGHDR, CDR2 SFDVKD. CDR3 length equals 12 residues. The CDR3 DNA is TGTGCCACCCAGGGAGGGAATCAGCCCCAGCATTTT. Its translation: CATQGGNQPQHF.

The rearrangement links TRBV2 to TRBJ1-3; D ambiguous. The V gene lost 4 bases and the J gene lost 0 bases, with 10 bases spanning the gap. CDR1 and CDR2 (germline): SNHLY, FYNNEI. CDR3 length equals 15 residues. CDR3 protein: CASSGGGASGNTIYF. DNA of the CDR3: TGTGCCAGCAGTGGAGGCGGCGCCTCTGGAAACACCATATATTTT.

This clone appeared a few times. This chain joins TRBV6-5 and TRBJ1-5; TRBD1 matches at 9 bases. CDR3 length: 14 residues. The ends lost 9 bases at V and 4 bases at J; junction bases unmatched: 7. Germline V CDR1 and CDR2: MNHEY, SVGAGI. The CDR3 sequence is CASIQGAGNQPQHF. CDR3 DNA: TGTGCCAGTATACAGGGGGCAGGAAATCAGCCCCAGCATTTT.